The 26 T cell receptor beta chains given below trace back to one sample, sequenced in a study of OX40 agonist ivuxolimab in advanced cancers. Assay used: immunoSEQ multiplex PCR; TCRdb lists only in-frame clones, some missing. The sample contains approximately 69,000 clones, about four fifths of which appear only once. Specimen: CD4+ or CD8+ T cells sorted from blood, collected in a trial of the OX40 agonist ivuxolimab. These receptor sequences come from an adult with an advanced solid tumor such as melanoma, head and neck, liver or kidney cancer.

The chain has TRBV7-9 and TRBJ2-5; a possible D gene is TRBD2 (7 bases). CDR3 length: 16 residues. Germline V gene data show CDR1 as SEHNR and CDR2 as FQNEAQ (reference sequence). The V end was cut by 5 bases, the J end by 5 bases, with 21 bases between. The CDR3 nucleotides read TGTGCCAGCAGCCCCTGGGGGGGGGCGCAGGATGAGACCCAGTACTTC. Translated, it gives CASSPWGGAQDETQYF.

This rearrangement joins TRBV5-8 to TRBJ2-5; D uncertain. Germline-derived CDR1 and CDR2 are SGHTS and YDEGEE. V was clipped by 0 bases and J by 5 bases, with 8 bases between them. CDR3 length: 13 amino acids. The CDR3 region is CASSLASDETQYF. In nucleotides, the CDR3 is TGTGCCAGCAGCTTGGCCTCCGACGAGACCCAGTACTTC.

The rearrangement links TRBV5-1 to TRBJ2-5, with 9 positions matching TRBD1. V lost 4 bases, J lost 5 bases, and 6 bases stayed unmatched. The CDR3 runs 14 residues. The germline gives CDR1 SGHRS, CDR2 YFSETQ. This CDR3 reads CASSIQGAGETQYF. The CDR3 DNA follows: TGCGCCAGCAGCATACAGGGGGCCGGGGAGACCCAGTACTTC.

The CDR3 here is CASSPRVRDRETGELFF. CDR3 sequence (DNA): TGTGCCAGCAGTCCGCGCGTCCGGGACAGAGAGACCGGGGAGCTGTTTTTT. The chain has TRBV27 and TRBJ2-2; 7 bases are a match to TRBD1. This CDR3 region has 17 residues. V lost 5 bases to trimming and J lost 5 bases; unmatched junction nucleotides: 14. Germline V lookup: CDR1 MNHEY, CDR2 SMNVEV (reference sequence).

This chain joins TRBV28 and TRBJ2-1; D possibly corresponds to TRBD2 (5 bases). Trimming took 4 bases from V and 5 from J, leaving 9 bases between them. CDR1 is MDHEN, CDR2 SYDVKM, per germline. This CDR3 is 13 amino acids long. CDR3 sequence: CASSYGKNNEQFF. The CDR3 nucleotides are TGTGCCAGCAGTTACGGGAAAAACAATGAGCAGTTCTTC.

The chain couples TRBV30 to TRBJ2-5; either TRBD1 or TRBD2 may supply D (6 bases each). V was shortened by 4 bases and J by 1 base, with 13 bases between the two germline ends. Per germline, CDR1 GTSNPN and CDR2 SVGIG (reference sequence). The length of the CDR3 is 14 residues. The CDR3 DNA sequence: TGTGCCTGGAAGAAGGGGGGTTCCCAAGAGACCCAGTACTTC. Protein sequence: CAWKKGGSQETQYF. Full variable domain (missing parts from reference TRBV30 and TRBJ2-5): SQTIHQWPATLVQPVGSPLSLECTVEGTSNPNLYWYRQAAGRGLQLLFYSVGIGQISSEVPQNLSASRPQDRQFILSSKKLLLSDSGFYLCAWKKGGSQETQYFGPGTRLLVL.

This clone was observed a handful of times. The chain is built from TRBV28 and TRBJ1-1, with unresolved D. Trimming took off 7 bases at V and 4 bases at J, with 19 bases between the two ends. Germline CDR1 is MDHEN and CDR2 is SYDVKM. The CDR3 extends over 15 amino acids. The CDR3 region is CASTTRKWARTEAFF. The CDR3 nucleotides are TGTGCCAGCACCACCCGGAAGTGGGCCCGCACTGAAGCTTTCTTT.

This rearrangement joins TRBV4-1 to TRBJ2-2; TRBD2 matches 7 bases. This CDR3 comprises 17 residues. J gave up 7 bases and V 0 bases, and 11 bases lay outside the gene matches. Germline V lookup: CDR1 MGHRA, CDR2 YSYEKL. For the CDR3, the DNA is TGCGCCAGCAGCCAAGATCGCCTAGCGGTCGAGGGCGGGGAGCTGTTTTTT. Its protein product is CASSQDRLAVEGGELFF.

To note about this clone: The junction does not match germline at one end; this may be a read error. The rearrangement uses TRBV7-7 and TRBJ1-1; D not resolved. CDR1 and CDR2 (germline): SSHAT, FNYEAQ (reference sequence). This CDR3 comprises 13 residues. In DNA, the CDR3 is TGTGCTAGCAGCTTATTTCTAGGCACTGAAGCTTTCTTT. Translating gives CASSLFLGTEAFF. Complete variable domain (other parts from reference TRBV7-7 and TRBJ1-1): GAGVSQSPRYKVTKRGQDVTLRCDPISSHATLYWYQQALGQGPEFLTYFNYEAQPDKSGLPSDRFSAERPEGSISTLTIQRTEQRDSAMYRCASSLFLGTEAFFGQGTRLTVV.

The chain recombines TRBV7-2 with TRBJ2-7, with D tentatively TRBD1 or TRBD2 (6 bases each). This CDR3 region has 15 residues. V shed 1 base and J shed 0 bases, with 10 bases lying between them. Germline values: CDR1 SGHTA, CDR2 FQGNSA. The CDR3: CASSLGGASSYEQYF. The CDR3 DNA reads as TGTGCCAGCAGCTTAGGGGGGGCGAGCTCCTACGAGCAGTACTTC.

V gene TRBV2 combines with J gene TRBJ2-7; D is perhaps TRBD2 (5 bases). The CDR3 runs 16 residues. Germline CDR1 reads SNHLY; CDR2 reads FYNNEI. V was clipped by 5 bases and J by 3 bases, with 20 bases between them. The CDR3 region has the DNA TGTGCCAGCAGTCCCAGTGGATATGCAGGAGGCTACGAGCAGTACTTC. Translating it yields CASSPSGYAGGYEQYF. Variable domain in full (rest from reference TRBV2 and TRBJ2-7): EPEVTQTPSHQVTQMGQEVILRCVPISNHLYFYWYRQILGQKVEFLVSFYNNEISEKSEIFDDQFSVERPDGSNFTLKIRSTKLEDSAMYFCASSPSGYAGGYEQYFGPGTRLTVT.

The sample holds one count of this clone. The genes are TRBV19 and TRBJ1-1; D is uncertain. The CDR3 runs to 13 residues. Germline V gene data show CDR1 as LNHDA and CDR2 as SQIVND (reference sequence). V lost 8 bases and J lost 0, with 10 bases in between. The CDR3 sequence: CASQRNLNTEAFF. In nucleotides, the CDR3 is TGTGCCAGTCAGAGGAACTTGAACACTGAAGCTTTCTTT.

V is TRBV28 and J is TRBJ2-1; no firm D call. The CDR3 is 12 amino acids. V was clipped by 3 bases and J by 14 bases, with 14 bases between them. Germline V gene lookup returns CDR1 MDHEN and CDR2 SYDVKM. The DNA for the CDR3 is TGTGCCAGCAGTTTTAATCCCCCCCGGAAGTTCTTC. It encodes CASSFNPPRKFF.

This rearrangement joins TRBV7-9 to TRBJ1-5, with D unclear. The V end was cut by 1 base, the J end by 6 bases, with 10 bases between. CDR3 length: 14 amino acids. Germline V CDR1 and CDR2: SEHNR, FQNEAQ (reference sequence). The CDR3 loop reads CASSLGGRGQPQHF. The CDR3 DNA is TGTGCCAGCAGCTTAGGAGGTCGGGGTCAGCCCCAGCATTTT.

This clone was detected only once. The CDR3 DNA follows: TGTGCCAGCAGTGGCTCGAGAGGGAGGGGCACAGATACGCAGTATTTT. Translated, it gives CASSGSRGRGTDTQYF. The rearrangement links TRBV6-4 to TRBJ2-3, with 7 positions matching TRBD2. CDR3 size: 16 residues. Trimming cost V 4 bases and J 1 base; bases outside gene matches: 8. Per germline, CDR1 MRHNA and CDR2 SNTAGT.

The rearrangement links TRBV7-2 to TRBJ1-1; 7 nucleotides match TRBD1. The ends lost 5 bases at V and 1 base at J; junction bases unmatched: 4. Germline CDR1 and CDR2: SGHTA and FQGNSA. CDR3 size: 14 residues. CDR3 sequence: CASSRGQQNTEAFF. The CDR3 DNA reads TGTGCCAGCAGCCGGGGACAGCAGAACACTGAAGCTTTCTTT.

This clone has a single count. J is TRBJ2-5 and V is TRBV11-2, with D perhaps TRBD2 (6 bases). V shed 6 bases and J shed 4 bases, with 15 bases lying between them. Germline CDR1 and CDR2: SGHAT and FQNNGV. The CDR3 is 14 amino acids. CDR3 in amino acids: CASRSIRGGETQYF. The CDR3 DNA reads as TGTGCCAGCAGATCGATCCGGGGAGGAGAGACCCAGTACTTC.

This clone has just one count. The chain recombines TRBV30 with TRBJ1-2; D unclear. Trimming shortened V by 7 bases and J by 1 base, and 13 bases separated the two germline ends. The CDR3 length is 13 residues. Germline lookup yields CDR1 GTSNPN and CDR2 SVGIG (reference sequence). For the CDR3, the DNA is TGTGCCTTTCACCGACGAAGTAACTATGGCTACACCTTC. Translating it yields CAFHRRSNYGYTF.

In DNA form, the CDR3 reads TGTGCCAGCCGTTCACTAGGGTTGAAAAACATTCAGTACTTC. The encoded protein is CASRSLGLKNIQYF. The V and J genes are TRBV27 and TRBJ2-4; a possible D gene is TRBD2 (5 bases). CDR3 length equals 14 residues. The V gene lost 8 bases and the J gene lost 4 bases, with 15 bases spanning the gap. Germline V gene lookup returns CDR1 MNHEY and CDR2 SMNVEV (reference sequence).

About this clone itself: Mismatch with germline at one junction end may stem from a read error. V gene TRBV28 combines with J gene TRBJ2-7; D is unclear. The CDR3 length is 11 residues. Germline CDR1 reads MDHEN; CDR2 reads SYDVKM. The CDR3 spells CASSLYYEQYF. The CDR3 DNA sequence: TGTGCCAGCAGCTTATACTACGAGCAGTACTTC.

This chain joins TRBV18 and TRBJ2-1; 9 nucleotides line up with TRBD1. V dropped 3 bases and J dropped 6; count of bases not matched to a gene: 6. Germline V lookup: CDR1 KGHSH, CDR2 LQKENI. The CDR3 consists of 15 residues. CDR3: CASSPPGQGGNEQFF. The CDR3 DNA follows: TGTGCCAGCTCACCTCCGGGACAGGGTGGCAATGAGCAGTTCTTC.

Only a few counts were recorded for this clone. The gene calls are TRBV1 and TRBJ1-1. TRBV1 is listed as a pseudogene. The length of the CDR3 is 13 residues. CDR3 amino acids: CTSSRSDCLAAFF. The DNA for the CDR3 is TGCACCAGCAGCCGGAGTGACTGTTTAGCAGCTTTCTTT.

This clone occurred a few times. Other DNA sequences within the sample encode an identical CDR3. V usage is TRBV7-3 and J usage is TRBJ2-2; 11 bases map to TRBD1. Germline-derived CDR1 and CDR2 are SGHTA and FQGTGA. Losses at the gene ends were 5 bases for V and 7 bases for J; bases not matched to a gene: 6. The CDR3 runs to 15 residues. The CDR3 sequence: CASSPDRGPGGELFF. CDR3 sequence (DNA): TGTGCCAGCAGCCCGGACAGGGGGCCGGGCGGGGAGCTGTTTTTT.

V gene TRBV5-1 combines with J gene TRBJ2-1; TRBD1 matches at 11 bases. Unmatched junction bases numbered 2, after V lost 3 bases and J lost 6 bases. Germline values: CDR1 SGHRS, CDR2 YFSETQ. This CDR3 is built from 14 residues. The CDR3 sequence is CASSSGQGGNEQFF. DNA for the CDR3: TGCGCCAGCAGCTCGGGACAGGGGGGCAATGAGCAGTTCTTC.

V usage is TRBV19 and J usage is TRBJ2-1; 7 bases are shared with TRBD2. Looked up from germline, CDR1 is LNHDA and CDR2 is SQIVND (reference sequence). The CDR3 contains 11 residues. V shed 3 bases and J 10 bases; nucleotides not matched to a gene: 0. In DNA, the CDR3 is TGTGCCAGTAGTATCGGGGGGGAGCAGTTCTTC. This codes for CASSIGGEQFF.

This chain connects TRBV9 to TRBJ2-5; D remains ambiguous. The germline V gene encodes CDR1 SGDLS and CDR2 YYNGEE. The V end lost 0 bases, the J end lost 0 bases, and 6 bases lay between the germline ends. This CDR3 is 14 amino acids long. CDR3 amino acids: CASSVGPDQETQYF. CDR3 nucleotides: TGTGCCAGCAGCGTAGGGCCAGACCAAGAGACCCAGTACTTC.